These 10 T cell receptor beta chains share one sample of origin, sequenced in a study of cytomegalovirus exposure and HLA in healthy donors. PCR amplification relied on 60 Vbeta primers (plus 13 Jbeta primers). Some clones are missing from TCRdb's copy, which holds only in-frame ones; the method was immunoSEQ multiplex PCR. There are roughly 40,000 clones in the sample, with 1% to 1.5% held by the top ten. Sequenced: PBMCs. The receptor set was obtained from a man between 25 and 39 years old in good health and CMV-seronegative.

This chain connects TRBV29-1 to TRBJ2-7, with 7 bases aligning to TRBD2. This CDR3 contains 13 residues. Germline V gives CDR1 SQVTM, CDR2 ANQGSEA. V dropped 6 bases and J dropped 5; count of bases not matched to a gene: 10. The CDR3 DNA sequence: TGCAGCGTCCGTGGGAGGGAGCGCGACGAGCAGTACTTC. It codes for CSVRGRERDEQYF.

The V call is TRBV15, the J call TRBJ2-3; 12 bases are shared with TRBD2. This CDR3 has 16 amino acids. Trimming removed 3 bases from V and 6 bases from J; junction bases left unmatched: 7. Per the germline V gene, CDR1 is LNHNV and CDR2 is YYDKDF (reference sequence). CDR3 nucleotide sequence: TGTGCCACCAGCAGGAGACTAGCGGGAGTCGCGGATACGCAGTATTTT. Its translation: CATSRRLAGVADTQYF.

This rearrangement joins TRBV5-1 to TRBJ2-5; 7 bases match TRBD2. In germline, CDR1 is SGHRS, CDR2 YFSETQ. V dropped 0 bases and J dropped 5; count of bases not matched to a gene: 1. The CDR3 length is 13 residues. In nucleotides, the CDR3 is TGCGCCAGCAGCTTGGTCGGGGGGGAGACCCAGTACTTC. Amino acid sequence: CASSLVGGETQYF.

The chain combines TRBV29-1 with TRBJ1-1, with a possible D match to TRBD1 (6 bases). The V gene lost 7 bases and the J gene lost 8 bases, with 11 bases spanning the gap. The CDR3 is 10 residues long. The V gene's germline CDR1 is SQVTM and CDR2 ANQGSEA. CDR3: CSAGGSEAFF. The CDR3 DNA sequence: TGCAGCGCTGGGGGCTCGGAAGCTTTCTTT. Full variable domain (remainder filled in from reference TRBV29-1 and TRBJ1-1): SAVISQKPSRDICQRGTSLTIQCQVDSQVTMMFWYRQQPGQSLTLIATANQGSEATYESGFVIDKFPISRPNLTFSTLTVSNMSPEDSSIYLCSAGGSEAFFGQGTRLTVV.

The DNA of the CDR3 is TGTGCCAGCAGCTTGGTGGGCCGCCTTTCCTACGAGCAGTACTTC. It encodes CASSLVGRLSYEQYF. The chain couples TRBV5-4 to TRBJ2-7; D remains ambiguous. CDR3 length equals 15 residues. V dropped 0 bases and J dropped 1 base, with 11 bases sitting between them. CDR1 and CDR2 (germline): SGHNT, YYREEE (reference sequence). Based on the CDR3 plus reference TRBV5-4 and TRBJ2-7, the full variable domain is ETGVTQSPTHLIKTRGQQVTLRCSSQSGHNTVSWYQQALGQGPQFIFQYYREEENGRGNFPPRFSGLQFPNYSSELNVNALELDDSALYLCASSLVGRLSYEQYFGPGTRLTVT.

The CDR3 is CASIPGQTTDTQYF. DNA for the CDR3: TGCGCCAGCATTCCGGGACAAACCACAGATACGCAGTATTTT. The J gene is TRBJ2-3, the V gene TRBV4-3; a possible D gene is TRBD1 (6 bases). The CDR3 runs 14 residues. Trimming left V 7 bases short and J 2 bases short, with 13 bases between. From germline, CDR1 is LGHNA and CDR2 YSLEER.

The chain's CDR3 is CAWSRGVNSNQPQHF. The CDR3 nucleotides are TGTGCCTGGAGTCGGGGGGTCAATAGCAATCAGCCCCAGCATTTT. The chain carries TRBV30 and TRBJ1-5, with D tentatively TRBD1 (5 bases). This CDR3 has 15 amino acids. Germline CDR1 GTSNPN, CDR2 SVGIG (reference sequence). The V and J ends lost 2 bases and 0 bases respectively, with 11 bases between them.

The chain combines TRBV5-1 with TRBJ2-2; 11 nucleotides line up with TRBD1. In germline, CDR1 is SGHRS, CDR2 YFSETQ. The ends lost 4 bases at V and 7 bases at J; junction bases unmatched: 6. The CDR3 is made up of 15 amino acids. This CDR3 reads CASSPGQGAIGELFF. The CDR3, as DNA: TGCGCCAGCAGCCCCGGACAGGGGGCCATCGGGGAGCTGTTTTTT.

The rearrangement uses TRBV19 and TRBJ2-7; 12 bases match TRBD1. This CDR3 is built from 13 residues. V shed 6 bases, J shed 6 bases, and the junction held 3 bases outside the gene matches. Germline V CDR1 and CDR2: LNHDA, SQIVND (reference sequence). CDR3 in DNA: TGTGCCAGTAGCCGGGACAGGGGGCGCGAGCAGTACTTC. Its protein is CASSRDRGREQYF. The full variable domain, in which reference TRBV19 and TRBJ2-7 provide the parts outside the CDR3, is DGGITQSPKYLFRKEGQNVTLSCEQNLNHDAMYWYRQDPGQGLRLIYYSQIVNDFQKGDIAEGYSVSREKKESFPLTVTSAQKNPTAFYLCASSRDRGREQYFGPGTRLTVT.

The chain recombines TRBV7-2 with TRBJ2-7; 10 bases are a match to TRBD2. The CDR3 spans 12 residues. Per the germline V gene, CDR1 is SGHTA and CDR2 is FQGNSA. With V trimmed by 6 bases and J by 4 bases, 0 bases remained unmatched. The CDR3 spells CASRTSGYEQYF. The CDR3 nucleotides are TGTGCCAGCAGGACTAGCGGGTACGAGCAGTACTTC.